Presented here are 10 T cell receptor beta chains from one specimen sequenced in a study of blood T cell repertoires in COVID-19. Clones were sequenced by immunoSEQ multiplex PCR, and TCRdb holds only the in-frame ones, with some missing. The sample consists of 290,000 or so clones, 65% to 90% of them appearing once. Sequenced material: peripheral blood. The receptors here all came from a man aged 50-60 years with active or convalescent COVID-19.

J is TRBJ1-1 and V is TRBV3-1 (or the pseudogene TRBV3-2), with a tentative D call TRBD1 (5 bases). Germline V gene sequence: CDR1 LGHDT, CDR2 YNNKEL (reference sequence). The CDR3 has 16 amino acids. The V end was cut by 1 base, the J end by 3 bases, with 15 bases between. CDR3 nucleotide sequence: TGTGCCAGCAGCCAAGGGACACCCTTCGAGGACACTGAAGCTTTCTTT. Translation: CASSQGTPFEDTEAFF.

This chain uses TRBV7-9 with TRBJ2-5, with D maybe TRBD1 (5 bases). This CDR3 is built from 15 residues. Per the germline V gene, CDR1 is SEHNR and CDR2 is FQNEAQ (reference sequence). V was clipped by 1 base and J by 1 base, with 10 bases between them. The CDR3 is CASSLGTLFQETQYF. The CDR3 nucleotides are TGTGCCAGCAGCTTAGGGACACTCTTCCAAGAGACCCAGTACTTC.

This chain connects TRBV5-1 to TRBJ2-1; 12 bases align to TRBD2. The germline CDR1 and CDR2 sequences are SGHRS and YFSETQ. This CDR3 contains 17 residues. Germline trimming cut 3 bases from V and 0 bases from J; bases unmatched to any gene: 4. For the CDR3, the DNA is TGCGCCAGCAGCTCTGGACTAGCGGGAAGCTCCTACAATGAGCAGTTCTTC. Protein sequence: CASSSGLAGSSYNEQFF. Full variable domain (missing parts from reference TRBV5-1 and TRBJ2-1): KAGVTQTPRYLIKTRGQQVTLSCSPISGHRSVSWYQQTPGQGLQFLFEYFSETQRNKGNFPGRFSGRQFSNSRSEMNVSTLELGDSALYLCASSSGLAGSSYNEQFFGPGTRLTVL.

The chain employs TRBV2 and TRBJ1-5; perhaps TRBD1 as D (5 bases). The ends were cut back, 4 bases at V and 1 base at J, with 8 bases in the middle. This CDR3 is built from 14 residues. CDR1 and CDR2 (germline): SNHLY, FYNNEI. The CDR3 protein is CASSAGQSNQPQHF. The CDR3 region has the DNA TGTGCCAGCAGTGCAGGACAAAGCAATCAGCCCCAGCATTTT.

This clone was seen a few times. V and J are TRBV10-2 and TRBJ2-7; possible D gene TRBD1, 5 bases. The germline V and J ends were trimmed by 8 bases and 4 bases, with 12 bases remaining between them. Looked up from germline, CDR1 is WSHSY and CDR2 is SAAADI. The CDR3 consists of 12 residues. CDR3 bases: TGCGCCAGCGCAGGGTCCAATTACGAGCAGTACTTC. Its protein is CASAGSNYEQYF.

Worth noting for this clone: An end of the junction does not agree with germline; a read error may underlie this. The chain is built from TRBV2 and TRBJ1-5, with 7 bases matching TRBD1. This CDR3 is 17 amino acids long. Germline-derived CDR1 and CDR2 are SNHLY and FYNNEI. CDR3 DNA sequence: TGTGCCAGCAGCGAAGGACAGGAGAAGTATAGCAATCAGCCCCAGCATTTT. This sequence encodes CASSEGQEKYSNQPQHF.

J is TRBJ2-7 and V is TRBV4-1, with 7 bases that match TRBD2. The CDR3 consists of 14 residues. CDR1 and CDR2 (germline): MGHRA, YSYEKL. J gave up 5 bases and V 1 base, and 5 bases lay outside the gene matches. CDR3 residues: CASSQGRLADEQYF. The CDR3 DNA reads TGCGCCAGCAGCCAAGGGCGGCTAGCGGACGAGCAGTACTTC.

The J gene is TRBJ1-2, the V gene TRBV5-6; 8 bases are a match to TRBD1. This CDR3 has 15 residues. Per the germline V gene, CDR1 is SGHDT and CDR2 is YYEEEE. J gave up 1 base and V 5 bases, and 7 bases lay outside the gene matches. The CDR3 region is CASSFRDRLNYGYTF. For the CDR3, the DNA is TGTGCCAGCAGTTTTCGGGACAGGCTTAACTATGGCTACACCTTC.

The chain has TRBV20-1 and TRBJ2-1; D ambiguous. Between the trimmed V and J ends, which lost 3 bases and 8 bases, there was a span of 8 bases. The CDR3 has 11 amino acids. Germline V gene lookup returns CDR1 DFQATT and CDR2 SNEGSKA (reference sequence). The CDR3 DNA sequence: TGCAGTGCTAGTCTCGAGGATGAGCAGTTCTTC. Translated: CSASLEDEQFF.

The chain is built from TRBV7-9 and TRBJ1-1, with D perhaps matching TRBD1 (6 bases). In germline, CDR1 is SEHNR, CDR2 FQNEAQ (reference sequence). The CDR3 sequence is 14 residues long. V lost 3 bases and J lost 3, with 11 bases in between. The DNA for the CDR3 is TGTGCCAGCAGCTTTCAACAGGGTTACACTGAAGCTTTCTTT. Translating gives CASSFQQGYTEAFF. Full variable domain (outside the CDR3, taken from reference TRBV7-9 and TRBJ1-1): DTGVSQNPRHKITKRGQNVTFRCDPISEHNRLYWYRQTLGQGPEFLTYFQNEAQLEKSRLLSDRFSAERPKGSFSTLEIQRTEQGDSAMYLCASSFQQGYTEAFFGQGTRLTVV.